The sequence of this TCR beta chain was determined in a study of blood T cell repertoires in COVID-19. Study-level background: Samples of COVID-19 (acute and convalescent) were obtained from the United States, Italy and Spain. In each case, the material was cDNA or gDNA derived from T cells, B-cell-depleted T cells, or PBMCs.

Germline V gene lookup returns CDR1 KGHDR and CDR2 SFDVKD. J gave up 4 bases and V 3 bases, and 6 bases lay outside the gene matches. The CDR3 sequence is 15 residues long. Profiled with immunoSEQ multiplex PCR; TCRdb holds only in-frame clones, not every one. The table shows around 430,000 clones, with about 83% occurring only once. Individuals aged about 18 to 90 years were recruited from 20 to 25 US areas. Participant reports of clinical history set cohort assignment. The source of this sequence is a woman between 50 and 59 years old who had recovered from COVID-19. Specimen: PBMCs or T cells enriched from blood (not recorded which). The gene calls are TRBV24-1 and TRBJ1-1, with 8 bases identical to TRBD1. In DNA, the CDR3 is TGTGCCACCAGTGATGAGGGCAGGGGGCCCACTGAAGCTTTCTTT. Translation: CATSDEGRGPTEAFF.